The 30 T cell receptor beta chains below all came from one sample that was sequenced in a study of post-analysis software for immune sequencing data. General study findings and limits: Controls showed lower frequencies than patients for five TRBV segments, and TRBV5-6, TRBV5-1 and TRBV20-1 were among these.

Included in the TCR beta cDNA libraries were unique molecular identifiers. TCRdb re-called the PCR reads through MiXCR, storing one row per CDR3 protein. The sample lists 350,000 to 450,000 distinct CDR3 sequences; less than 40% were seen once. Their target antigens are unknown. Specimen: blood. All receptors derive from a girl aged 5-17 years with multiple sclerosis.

The CDR3 reads CASSQGTTSRGTDTQYF. In DNA form, the CDR3 reads TGTGCCAGCAGCCAGGGAACTACTAGTCGGGGCACAGATACGCAGTATTTT. This chain uses TRBV3-1 with TRBJ2-3, with D possibly matching TRBD2 (5 bases). The germline V gene has CDR1 LGHDT and CDR2 YNNKEL (reference sequence). The CDR3 consists of 17 residues. With 3 bases removed from V and 1 base from J, the gap between germline ends came to 17 bases.

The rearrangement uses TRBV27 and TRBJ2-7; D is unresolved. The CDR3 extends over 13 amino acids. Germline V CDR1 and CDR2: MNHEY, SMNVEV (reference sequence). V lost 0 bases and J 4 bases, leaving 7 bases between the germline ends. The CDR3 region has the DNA TGTGCCAGCAGTTTATCAGTAGGGTACGAGCAGTACTTC. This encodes CASSLSVGYEQYF.

CDR3 region: CASSMTGETTDTQYF. CDR3 bases: TGTGCCAGCAGCATGACGGGGGAAACCACAGATACGCAGTATTTT. The chain recombines TRBV11-2 with TRBJ2-3; the D gene is possibly TRBD2 (6 bases). Trimming shortened V by 5 bases and J by 2 bases, and 14 bases separated the two germline ends. CDR3 size: 15 residues. Germline V gives CDR1 SGHAT, CDR2 FQNNGV.

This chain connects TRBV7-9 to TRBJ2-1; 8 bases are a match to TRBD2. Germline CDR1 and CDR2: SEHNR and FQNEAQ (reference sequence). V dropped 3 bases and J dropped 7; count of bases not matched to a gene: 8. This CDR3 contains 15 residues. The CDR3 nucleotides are TGTGCCAGCAGCTTTGGGGCCGGGGGGGAGAATGAGCAGTTCTTC. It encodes CASSFGAGGENEQFF.

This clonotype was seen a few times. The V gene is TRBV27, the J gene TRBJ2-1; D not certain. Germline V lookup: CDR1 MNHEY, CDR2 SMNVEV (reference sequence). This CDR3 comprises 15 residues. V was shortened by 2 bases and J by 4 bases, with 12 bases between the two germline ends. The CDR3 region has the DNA TGTGCCAGCAGTTTACAGTGGTCGCGGTACAATGAGCAGTTCTTC. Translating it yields CASSLQWSRYNEQFF.

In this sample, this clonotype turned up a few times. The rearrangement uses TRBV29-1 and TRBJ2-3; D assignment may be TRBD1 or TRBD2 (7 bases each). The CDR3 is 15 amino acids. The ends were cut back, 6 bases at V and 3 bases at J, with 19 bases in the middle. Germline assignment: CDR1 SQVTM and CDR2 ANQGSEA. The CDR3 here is CSVHRPGGATDTQYF. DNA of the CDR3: TGCAGCGTACATCGCCCAGGGGGGGCAACAGATACGCAGTATTTT.

The CDR3 DNA sequence: TGTGCCAGCACCTACAGGGCGACTCAGCCCCAGCATTTT. The encoded protein is CASTYRATQPQHF. The rearrangement joins TRBV6-1 to TRBJ1-5; tentatively, D is TRBD1 (6 bases). Germline V gene sequence: CDR1 MNHNS, CDR2 SASEGT. V was shortened by 7 bases and J by 6 bases, with 13 bases between the two germline ends. The CDR3 spans 13 residues.

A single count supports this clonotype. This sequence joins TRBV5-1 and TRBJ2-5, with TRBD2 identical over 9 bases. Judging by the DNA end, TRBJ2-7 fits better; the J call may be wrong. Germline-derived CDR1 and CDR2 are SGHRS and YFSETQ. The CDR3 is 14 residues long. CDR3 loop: CASSFGGGADEQYF. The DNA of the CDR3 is TGCGCCAGCAGCTTCGGCGGGGGGGCTGACGAGCAGTACTTC.

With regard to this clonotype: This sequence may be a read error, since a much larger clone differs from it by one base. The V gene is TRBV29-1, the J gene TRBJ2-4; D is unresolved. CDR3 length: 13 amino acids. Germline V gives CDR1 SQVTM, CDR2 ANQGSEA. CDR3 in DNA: TGCAGCGTTGAGGCCGGAGCCAAAAACATTCGGTACTTC. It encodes CSVEAGAKNIRYF. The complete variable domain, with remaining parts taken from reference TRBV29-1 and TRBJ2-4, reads SAVISQKPSRDICQRGTSLTIQCQVDSQVTMMFWYRQQPGQSLTLIATANQGSEATYESGFVIDKFPISRPNLTFSTLTVSNMSPEDSSIYLCSVEAGAKNIRYFGAGTRLSVL.

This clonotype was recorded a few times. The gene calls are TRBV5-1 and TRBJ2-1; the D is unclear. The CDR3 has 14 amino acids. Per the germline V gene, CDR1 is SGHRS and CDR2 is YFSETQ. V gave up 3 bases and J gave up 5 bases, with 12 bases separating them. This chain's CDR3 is CASSSPEANNEQFF. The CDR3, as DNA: TGCGCCAGCAGCTCGCCGGAAGCCAACAATGAGCAGTTCTTC.

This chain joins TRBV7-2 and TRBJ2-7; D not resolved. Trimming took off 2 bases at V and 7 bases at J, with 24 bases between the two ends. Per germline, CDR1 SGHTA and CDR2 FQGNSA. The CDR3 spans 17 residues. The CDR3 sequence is CASSLMAATHAYNEQYF. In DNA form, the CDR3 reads TGTGCCAGCAGCTTAATGGCGGCTACGCACGCCTACAATGAGCAGTACTTC.

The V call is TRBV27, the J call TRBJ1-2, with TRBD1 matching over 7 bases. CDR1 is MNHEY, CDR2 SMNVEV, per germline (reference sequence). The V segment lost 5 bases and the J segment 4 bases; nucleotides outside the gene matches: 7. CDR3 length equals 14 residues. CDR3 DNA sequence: TGTGCCAGCAGTATGACAGGGTGGGGCTATGGCTACACCTTC. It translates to CASSMTGWGYGYTF.

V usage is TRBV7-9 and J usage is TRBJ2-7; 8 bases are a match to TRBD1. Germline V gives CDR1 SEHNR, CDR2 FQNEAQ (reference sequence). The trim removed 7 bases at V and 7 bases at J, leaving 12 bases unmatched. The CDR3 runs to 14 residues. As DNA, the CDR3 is TGTGCCAGCACCCCCGTGGCAGGGGGCGGTGAGCAGTACTTC. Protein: CASTPVAGGGEQYF.

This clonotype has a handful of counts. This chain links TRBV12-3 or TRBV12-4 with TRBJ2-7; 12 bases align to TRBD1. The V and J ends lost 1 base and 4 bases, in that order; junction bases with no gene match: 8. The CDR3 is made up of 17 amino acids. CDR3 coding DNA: TGTGCCAGCAGTTTAGGGTGGGGGGACAGGGGGCCTTACGAGCAGTACTTC. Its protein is CASSLGWGDRGPYEQYF.

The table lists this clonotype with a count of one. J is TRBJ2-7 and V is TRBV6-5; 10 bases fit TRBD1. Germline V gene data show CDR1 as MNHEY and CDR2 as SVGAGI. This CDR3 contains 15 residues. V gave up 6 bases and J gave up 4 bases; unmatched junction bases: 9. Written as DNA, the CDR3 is TGTGCCAGCAGCTCTGACAGGGGGCCCTCTTACGAGCAGTACTTC. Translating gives CASSSDRGPSYEQYF.

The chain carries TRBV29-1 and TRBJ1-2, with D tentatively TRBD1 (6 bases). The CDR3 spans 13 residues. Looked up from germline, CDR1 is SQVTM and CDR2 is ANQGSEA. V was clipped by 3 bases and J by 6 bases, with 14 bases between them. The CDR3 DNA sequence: TGCAGCGTTGAGGGGACAATCTATCATGGCTACACCTTC. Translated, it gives CSVEGTIYHGYTF. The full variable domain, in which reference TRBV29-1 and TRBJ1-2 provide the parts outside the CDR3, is SAVISQKPSRDICQRGTSLTIQCQVDSQVTMMFWYRQQPGQSLTLIATANQGSEATYESGFVIDKFPISRPNLTFSTLTVSNMSPEDSSIYLCSVEGTIYHGYTFGSGTRLTVV.

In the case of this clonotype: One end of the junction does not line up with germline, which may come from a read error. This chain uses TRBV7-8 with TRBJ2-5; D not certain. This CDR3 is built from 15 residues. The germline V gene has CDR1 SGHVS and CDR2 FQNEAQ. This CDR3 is CTSSLDRAVRETQYF. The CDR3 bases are TGTACCAGCAGCTTAGATAGGGCAGTGCGGGAGACCCAGTACTTC.

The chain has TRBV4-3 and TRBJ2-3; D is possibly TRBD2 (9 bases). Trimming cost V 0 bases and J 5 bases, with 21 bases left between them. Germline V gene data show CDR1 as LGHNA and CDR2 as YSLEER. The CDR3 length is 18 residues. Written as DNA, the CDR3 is TGCGCCAGCAGCCAAGATAGCGGGGGCAGGGGGCCGGTAGATACGCAGTATTTT. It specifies CASSQDSGGRGPVDTQYF.

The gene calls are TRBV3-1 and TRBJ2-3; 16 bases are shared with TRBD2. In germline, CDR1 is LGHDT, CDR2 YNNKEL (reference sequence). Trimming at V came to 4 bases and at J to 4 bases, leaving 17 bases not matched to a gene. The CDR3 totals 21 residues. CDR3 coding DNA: TGTGCCAGCAGCCGCACTAAGGGACTAGCGGGGGGGGCCCTAGGGGCAGATACGCAGTATTTT. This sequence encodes CASSRTKGLAGGALGADTQYF.

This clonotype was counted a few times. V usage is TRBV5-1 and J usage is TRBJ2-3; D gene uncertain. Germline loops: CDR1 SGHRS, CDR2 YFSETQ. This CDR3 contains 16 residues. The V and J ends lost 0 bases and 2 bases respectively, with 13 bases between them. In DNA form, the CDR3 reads TGCGCCAGCAGCTTGGGTTTGGACCTTCCCACAGATACGCAGTATTTT. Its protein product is CASSLGLDLPTDTQYF. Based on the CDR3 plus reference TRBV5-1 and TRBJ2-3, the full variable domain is KAGVTQTPRYLIKTRGQQVTLSCSPISGHRSVSWYQQTPGQGLQFLFEYFSETQRNKGNFPGRFSGRQFSNSRSEMNVSTLELGDSALYLCASSLGLDLPTDTQYFGPGTRLTVL.

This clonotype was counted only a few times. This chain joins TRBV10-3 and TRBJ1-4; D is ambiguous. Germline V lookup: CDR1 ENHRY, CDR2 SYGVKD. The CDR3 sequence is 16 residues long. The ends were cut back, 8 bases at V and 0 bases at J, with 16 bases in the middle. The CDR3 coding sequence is TGTGCCATCTCTAAACACCGAAGCACAACTAATGAAAAACTGTTTTTT. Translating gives CAISKHRSTTNEKLFF.

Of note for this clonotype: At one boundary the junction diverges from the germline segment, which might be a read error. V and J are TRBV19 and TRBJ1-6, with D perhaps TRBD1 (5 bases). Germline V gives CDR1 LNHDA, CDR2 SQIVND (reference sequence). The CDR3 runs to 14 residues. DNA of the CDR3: TGTGCCAGTAGTGTAGACAGCGCTGGATCACCCCTCCACTTT. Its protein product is CASSVDSAGSPLHF.

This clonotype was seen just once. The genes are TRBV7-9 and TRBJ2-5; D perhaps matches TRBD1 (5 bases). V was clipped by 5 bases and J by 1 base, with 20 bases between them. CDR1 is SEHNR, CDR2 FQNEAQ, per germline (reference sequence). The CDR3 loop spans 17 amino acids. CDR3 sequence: CASSGASGTKFQETQYF. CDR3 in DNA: TGTGCCAGCAGCGGGGCTTCGGGTACGAAGTTCCAAGAGACCCAGTACTTC.

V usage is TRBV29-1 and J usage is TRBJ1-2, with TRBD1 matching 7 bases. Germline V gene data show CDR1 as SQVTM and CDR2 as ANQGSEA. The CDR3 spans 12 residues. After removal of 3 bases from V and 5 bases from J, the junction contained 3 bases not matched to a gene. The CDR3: CSVDRGFYGYTF. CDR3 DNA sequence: TGCAGCGTTGACAGGGGGTTTTATGGCTACACCTTC. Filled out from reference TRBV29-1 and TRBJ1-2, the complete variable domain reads SAVISQKPSRDICQRGTSLTIQCQVDSQVTMMFWYRQQPGQSLTLIATANQGSEATYESGFVIDKFPISRPNLTFSTLTVSNMSPEDSSIYLCSVDRGFYGYTFGSGTRLTVV.

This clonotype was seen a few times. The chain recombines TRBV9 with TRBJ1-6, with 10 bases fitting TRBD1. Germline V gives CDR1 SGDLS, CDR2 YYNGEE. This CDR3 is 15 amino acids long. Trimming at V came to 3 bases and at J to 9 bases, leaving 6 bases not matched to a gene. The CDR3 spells CASSGRDRGGSPLHF. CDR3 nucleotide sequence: TGTGCCAGCAGCGGCCGGGACAGGGGTGGTTCACCCCTCCACTTT.

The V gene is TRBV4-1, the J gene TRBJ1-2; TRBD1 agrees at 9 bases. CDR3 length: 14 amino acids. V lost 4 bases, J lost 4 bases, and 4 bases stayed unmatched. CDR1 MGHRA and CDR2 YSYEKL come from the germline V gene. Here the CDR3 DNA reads TGCGCCAGCAGCCGAGACAGGGGGGGCTATGGCTACACCTTC. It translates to CASSRDRGGYGYTF.

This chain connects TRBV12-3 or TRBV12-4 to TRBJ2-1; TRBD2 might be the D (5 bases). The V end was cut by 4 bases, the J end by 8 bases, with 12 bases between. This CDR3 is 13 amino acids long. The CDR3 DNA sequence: TGTGCCAGCAGTTGGCGGGTCGGCGATGAGCAGTTCTTC. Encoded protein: CASSWRVGDEQFF.

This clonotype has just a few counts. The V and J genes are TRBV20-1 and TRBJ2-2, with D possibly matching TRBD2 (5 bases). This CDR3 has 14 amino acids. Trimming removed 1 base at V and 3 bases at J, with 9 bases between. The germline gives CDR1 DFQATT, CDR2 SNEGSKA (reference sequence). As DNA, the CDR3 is TGCAGTGCTAGAGTTAAAGCGGACACCGGGGAGCTGTTTTTT. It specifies CSARVKADTGELFF.

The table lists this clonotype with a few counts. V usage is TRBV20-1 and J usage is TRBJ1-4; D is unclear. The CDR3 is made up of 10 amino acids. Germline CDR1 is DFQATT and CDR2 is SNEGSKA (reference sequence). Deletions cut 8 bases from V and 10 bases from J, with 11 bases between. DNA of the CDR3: TGCAGTACCACTCCTGTAAAACTGTTTTTT. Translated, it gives CSTTPVKLFF.

This CDR3 reads CASSAGFSNQPQHF. The CDR3 nucleotides are TGTGCCAGCTCGGCAGGATTTAGCAATCAGCCCCAGCATTTT. The chain joins TRBV18 to TRBJ1-5, with D uncertain. Germline V gene lookup returns CDR1 KGHSH and CDR2 LQKENI. The CDR3 consists of 14 residues. V gave up 6 bases and J gave up 0 bases, with 9 bases separating them.